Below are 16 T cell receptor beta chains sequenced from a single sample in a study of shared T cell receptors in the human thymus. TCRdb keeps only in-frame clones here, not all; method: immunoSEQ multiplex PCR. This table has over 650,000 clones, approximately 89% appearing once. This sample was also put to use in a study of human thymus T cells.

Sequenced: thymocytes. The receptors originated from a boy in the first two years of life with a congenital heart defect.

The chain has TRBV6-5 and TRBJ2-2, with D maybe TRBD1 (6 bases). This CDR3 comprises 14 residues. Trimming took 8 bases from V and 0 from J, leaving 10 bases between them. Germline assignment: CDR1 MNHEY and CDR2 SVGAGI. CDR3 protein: CASRDTTNTGELFF. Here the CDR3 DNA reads TGTGCCAGCCGGGACACGACGAACACCGGGGAGCTGTTTTTT.

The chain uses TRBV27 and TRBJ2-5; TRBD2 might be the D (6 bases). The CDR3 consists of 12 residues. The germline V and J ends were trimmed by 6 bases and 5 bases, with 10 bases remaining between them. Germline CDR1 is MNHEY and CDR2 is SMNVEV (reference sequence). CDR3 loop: CASSPGRETQYF. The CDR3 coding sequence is TGTGCCAGCAGCCCTGGGAGGGAGACCCAGTACTTC.

The CDR3 DNA follows: TGCGCCAGCAAGAGGTATCTTGGCACAGATACGCAGTATTTT. This codes for CASKRYLGTDTQYF. The V and J genes are TRBV5-1 and TRBJ2-3; D gene unclear. Germline values: CDR1 SGHRS, CDR2 YFSETQ. V lost 6 bases to trimming and J lost 1 base, with 12 bases between them. The CDR3 extends over 14 amino acids.

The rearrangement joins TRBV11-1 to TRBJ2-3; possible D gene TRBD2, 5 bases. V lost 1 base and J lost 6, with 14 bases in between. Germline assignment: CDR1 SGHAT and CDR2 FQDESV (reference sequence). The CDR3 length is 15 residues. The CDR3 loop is CASSLGPSREDTQYF. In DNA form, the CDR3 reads TGTGCCAGCAGCTTAGGGCCTTCGAGGGAGGATACGCAGTATTTT.

Written as DNA, the CDR3 is TGTGCTAGTGGGGCCATAACAGGGAGCGGCAATCAGCCCCAGCATTTT. Translation gives CASGAITGSGNQPQHF. The chain uses TRBV12-5 and TRBJ1-5; D perhaps matches TRBD1 (6 bases). This CDR3 region has 16 residues. The V end was cut by 6 bases, the J end by 2 bases, with 17 bases between. CDR1 is LGHNT and CDR2 is FRNRAP in the germline V gene.

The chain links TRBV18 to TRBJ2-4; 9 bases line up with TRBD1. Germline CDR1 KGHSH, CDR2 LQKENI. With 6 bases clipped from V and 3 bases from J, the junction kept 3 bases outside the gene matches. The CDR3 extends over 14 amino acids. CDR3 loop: CASSGTGIKNIQYF. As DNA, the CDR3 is TGTGCCAGCTCGGGGACAGGGATCAAAAACATTCAGTACTTC.

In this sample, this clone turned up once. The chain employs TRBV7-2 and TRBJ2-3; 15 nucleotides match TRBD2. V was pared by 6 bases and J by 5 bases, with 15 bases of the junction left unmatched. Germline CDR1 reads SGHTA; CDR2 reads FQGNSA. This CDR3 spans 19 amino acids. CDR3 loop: CASRDPPGTSGRYRDTQYF. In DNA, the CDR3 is TGTGCCAGCAGGGACCCCCCGGGGACTAGCGGGAGGTATAGAGATACGCAGTATTTT.

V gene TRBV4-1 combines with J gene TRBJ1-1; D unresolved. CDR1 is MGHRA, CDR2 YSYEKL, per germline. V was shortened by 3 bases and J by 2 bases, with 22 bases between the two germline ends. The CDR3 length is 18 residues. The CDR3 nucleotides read TGCGCCAGCAGCCAGAAGGCCTTGAGTTGGGCCAGAAACACTGAAGCTTTCTTT. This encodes CASSQKALSWARNTEAFF.

CDR3 residues: CSVNEPSGSNEQFF. DNA for the CDR3: TGCAGCGTTAACGAACCTAGCGGGAGTAATGAGCAGTTCTTC. This rearrangement joins TRBV29-1 to TRBJ2-1; TRBD2 aligns across 10 bases. The CDR3 contains 14 residues. Losses at the gene ends were 5 bases for V and 7 bases for J; bases not matched to a gene: 8. CDR1 is SQVTM, CDR2 ANQGSEA, per germline.

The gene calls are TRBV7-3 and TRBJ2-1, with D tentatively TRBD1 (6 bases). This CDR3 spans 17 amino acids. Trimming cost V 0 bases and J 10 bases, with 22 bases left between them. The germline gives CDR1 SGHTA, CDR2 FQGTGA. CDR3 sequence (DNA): TGTGCCAGCAGCTTAACTCCTCCGACAGGAGGAACTAACGAGCAGTTCTTC. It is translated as CASSLTPPTGGTNEQFF.

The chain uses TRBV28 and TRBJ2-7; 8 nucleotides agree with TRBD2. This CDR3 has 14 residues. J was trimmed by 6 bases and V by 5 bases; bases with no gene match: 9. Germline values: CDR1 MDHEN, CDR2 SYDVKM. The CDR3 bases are TGTGCCAGCAGTCCGGGACTAGATGAAGGCGAGCAGTACTTC. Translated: CASSPGLDEGEQYF.

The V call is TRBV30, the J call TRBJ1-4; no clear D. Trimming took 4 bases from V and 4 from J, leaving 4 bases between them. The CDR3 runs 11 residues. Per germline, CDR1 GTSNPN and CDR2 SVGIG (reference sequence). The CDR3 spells CAWTLNEKLFF. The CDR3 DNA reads TGTGCCTGGACCCTTAATGAAAAACTGTTTTTT.

The CDR3 reads CASSPRLAGYNEQFF. The DNA for the CDR3 is TGTGCCAGCAGTCCGCGACTAGCGGGATACAATGAGCAGTTCTTC. The V gene is TRBV27, the J gene TRBJ2-1, with 11 bases fitting TRBD2. J was trimmed by 4 bases and V by 5 bases; bases with no gene match: 4. This CDR3 comprises 15 residues. CDR1 and CDR2 (germline): MNHEY, SMNVEV (reference sequence).

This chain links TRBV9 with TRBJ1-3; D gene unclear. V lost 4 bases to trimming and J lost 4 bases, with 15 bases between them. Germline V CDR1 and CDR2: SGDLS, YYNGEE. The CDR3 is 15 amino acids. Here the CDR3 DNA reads TGTGCCAGCAGCTCCCCACGGAGGTTCGGAAACACCATATATTTT. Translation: CASSSPRRFGNTIYF.

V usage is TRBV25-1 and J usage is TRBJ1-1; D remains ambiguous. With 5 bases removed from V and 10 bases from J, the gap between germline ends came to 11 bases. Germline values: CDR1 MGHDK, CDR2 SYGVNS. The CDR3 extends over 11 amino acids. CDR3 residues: CASSQGRLAFF. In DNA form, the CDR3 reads TGTGCCAGCAGTCAAGGGAGGCTAGCTTTCTTT.

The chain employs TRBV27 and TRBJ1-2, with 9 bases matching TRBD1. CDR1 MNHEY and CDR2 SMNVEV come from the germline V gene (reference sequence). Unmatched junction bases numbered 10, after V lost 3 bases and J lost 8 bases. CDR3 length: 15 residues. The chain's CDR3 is CASSFNRTGALGYTF. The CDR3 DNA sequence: TGTGCCAGCAGTTTTAACAGGACAGGGGCTTTGGGCTACACCTTC.